This TCR beta chain was sequenced in a study of PD-1 blockade in classical Hodgkin lymphoma. Indicated time point: newly diagnosed, previously untreated cHL patient sample. It was by magnetic negative selection that CD4+ T cells were purified from thawed PBMCs. Untreated, newly diagnosed classical Hodgkin lymphoma PBMCs were used for comparison. With regard to this clone: Its antigen remains unidentified.

The study, taken as a whole, reports: Whatever underlies the repertoire differences (possibly disease activity or prior therapy) remains undefined. Lower baseline TCR diversity was reported for newly diagnosed patients than for healthy donors.

Sequencing was performed with immunoSEQ multiplex PCR; in TCRdb, only in-frame clones are kept and a portion is missing. The sample includes 29,000 or so clones, roughly 90% of them seen just once. The germline V and J ends were trimmed by 7 bases and 7 bases, with 20 bases remaining between them. The CDR3 has 14 amino acids. The germline gives CDR1 SQVTM, CDR2 ANQGSEA. The sequencing sample was made of CD4+ T cells from blood. This sequence was found in a human donor with classical Hodgkin lymphoma. The V call is TRBV29-1, the J call TRBJ2-1; D is unresolved. The CDR3 DNA is TGCAGCGCCCACCCCCTCGGCAAGGTAAATGAGCAGTTCTTC. Amino acid sequence: CSAHPLGKVNEQFF.